A selection of T cell receptor beta chains follows, all from one sample in a study of cytomegalovirus exposure and HLA in healthy donors. Measured with immunoSEQ multiplex PCR; TCRdb has only the in-frame clones, and not every one. The data show over 110,000 clones, 65% to 85% seen once. The sample comprised PBMCs. The receptors derive from a male donor in good health and CMV-seronegative. The CDR3 runs from the conserved cysteine through the conserved F or W. A D gene is named only where the DNA matches it firmly. The size of a clone is reported for some rows only, either as once, few or many, or as a class for expanded clones.

len	abundance	d_gene	v_gene	j_gene	CDR3nt	CDR3aa
16	-	-	TRBV9	TRBJ1-4	TGTGCCAGCAGCGTAGCATGGGGGGGCGCATATGAAAAACTGTTTTTT	CASSVAWGGAYEKLFF
15	-	-	TRBV29-1	TRBJ2-6	TGCAGCGTTGAGTCCCCAGGGACTGGGGCCAACGTCCTGACTTTC	CSVESPGTGANVLTF
11	-	-	TRBV6-4	TRBJ2-1	TGTGCCAGCAGCAGCGGGCTAGAGCAGTTCTTC	CASSSGLEQFF
15	once	-	TRBV19	TRBJ2-5	TGTGCCAGTAGTATCGGGACAAACCTTGGCGAGACCCAGTACTTC	CASSIGTNLGETQYF
13	-	-	TRBV6-5	TRBJ2-1	TGTGCCAGCAGGGCAGGGGTATACAATGAGCAGTTCTTC	CASRAGVYNEQFF
13	-	-	TRBV30	TRBJ1-5	TGTGCCTGGGGTGGGCGGGGGGATCAGCCCCAGCATTTT	CAWGGRGDQPQHF
15	few	-	TRBV19	TRBJ1-1	TGTGTCAGTAGACGACTAAGCAGAATGAACACTGAAGCTTTCTTT	CVSRRLSRMNTEAFF
15	-	-	TRBV28	TRBJ2-7	TGTGCCAGCTCGGGGGTAAGCGGCCTCTCCTACGAGCAGTACTTC	CASSGVSGLSYEQYF
14	once	-	TRBV2	TRBJ2-7	TGTGCCAGCAGCGCCGGACTACGACCCTACGAGCAGTACTTC	CASSAGLRPYEQYF
14	-	-	TRBV6-5	TRBJ1-1	TGTGCCAGCAGTTACGGTACGGTGAACACTGAAGCTTTCTTT	CASSYGTVNTEAFF
15	-	TRBD2	TRBV5-4	TRBJ2-1	TGTGCCAGCAGCTTGCGACTAGCGGAGTACAATGAGCAGTTCTTC	CASSLRLAEYNEQFF
14	-	-	TRBV7-2	TRBJ2-1	TGTGCCAGCAGCCCCAGGGCAGGGGCCCATGAGCAGTTCTTC	CASSPRAGAHEQFF
13	-	TRBD2	TRBV6-5	TRBJ2-1	TGTGCCATCCGCGGGGGGATGTACAATGAGCAGTTCTTC	CAIRGGMYNEQFF
15	-	-	TRBV5-8	TRBJ2-2	TGTGCCAGCAACCACAGGAACAAGAACACCGGGGAGCTGTTTTTT	CASNHRNKNTGELFF
14	-	-	TRBV6-6	TRBJ2-4	TGTGCCAGCAGTATTTACCAGGGCTATAGCATTCAGTACTTC	CASSIYQGYSIQYF
15	-	-	TRBV7-3	TRBJ2-7	TGTGCCAGCAGCTTATCTTACGGGAATCCCTACGAGCAGTACTTC	CASSLSYGNPYEQYF
15	-	TRBD1	TRBV19	TRBJ2-7	TGTGCCAGTAGTATCGGACAGGGGATCTCCTACGAGCAGTACTTC	CASSIGQGISYEQYF
14	many	-	TRBV4-1	TRBJ1-2	TGCGCCAGCAGCCAAGGTCAGGTTGCCTATGGCTACACCTTC	CASSQGQVAYGYTF
14	-	-	TRBV4-3	TRBJ2-5	TGCGCCAGCAGCCAAGAGGGCAGGCGAGAGACCCAGTACTTC	CASSQEGRRETQYF
13	-	TRBD1	TRBV19	TRBJ2-7	TGTGCCAGTAGTACGGACAGGGAAGGCGAGCAGTACTTC	CASSTDREGEQYF
12	-	-	TRBV2	TRBJ1-1	TGTGCCAGCAGTGAATGGACGGGGGGGGATTTCTTT	CASSEWTGGDFF
14	few	TRBD1	TRBV5-1	TRBJ1-2	TGCGCCAGCAGTTTAGGACAGGCCCACTATGGCTACACCTTC	CASSLGQAHYGYTF
15	-	-	TRBV7-2	TRBJ2-7	TGTGCCAGCAGCTTAGGAGCGGGCGGGTTCTACGAGCAGTACTTC	CASSLGAGGFYEQYF
12	-	-	TRBV21-1	TRBJ2-7	TGTGCCAGCAGAGCGGCCCGCTACGAGCAGTACTTC	CASRAARYEQYF
14	-	TRBD2	TRBV7-2	TRBJ2-3	TGTGCCAGCAGCTTAGAGTGGACTAGCGGTACGCAGTATTTT	CASSLEWTSGTQYF
15	-	TRBD2	TRBV15	TRBJ2-1	TGTGCCATCAGCAGCTCTAGCGGGAGGAGAAATGAGCAGTTCTTC	CAISSSSGRRNEQFF
15	-	TRBD1	TRBV18	TRBJ2-2	TGTGCCAGCTCACCACAAGACAGGGTTTCCGGGGAGCTGTTTTTT	CASSPQDRVSGELFF
14	-	-	TRBV5-1	TRBJ2-3	TGCGCCAGCAGTCCCACTAGCAATCCAGATACGCAGTATTTT	CASSPTSNPDTQYF
14	-	TRBD1	TRBV7-9	TRBJ2-7	TGTGCCAGCAGCGGTCGGGACAGGGGACACGAGCAGTACTTC	CASSGRDRGHEQYF
15	-	TRBD2	TRBV27	TRBJ2-2	TGTGCCAGCAGTTTATCCATAGCGGGCACCGGGGAGCTGTTTTTT	CASSLSIAGTGELFF
15	-	TRBD1	TRBV29-1	TRBJ1-2	TGCAGCGTTGACTCGTCCATACAGGGGCTTGATGGCTACACCTTC	CSVDSSIQGLDGYTF
13	-	TRBD1	TRBV18	TRBJ1-1	TGTGCCAGCTCTGGACAGGCGAACACTGAAGCTTTCTTT	CASSGQANTEAFF
19	-	TRBD2	TRBV27	TRBJ2-1	TGTGCCAGCAGTTCCCCCAAGACTAGCGGGAGTCTCCTCCCGAATGAGCAGTTCTTC	CASSSPKTSGSLLPNEQFF
14	-	TRBD1	TRBV6-1	TRBJ2-7	TGTGCCAGCAGTACCGGACAGGGGGCGTACGAGCAGTACTTC	CASSTGQGAYEQYF
16	-	-	TRBV4-2	TRBJ2-7	TGTGCCAGCAGCCAAGAAGCGCGACCCCAAACCTACGAGCAGTACTTC	CASSQEARPQTYEQYF